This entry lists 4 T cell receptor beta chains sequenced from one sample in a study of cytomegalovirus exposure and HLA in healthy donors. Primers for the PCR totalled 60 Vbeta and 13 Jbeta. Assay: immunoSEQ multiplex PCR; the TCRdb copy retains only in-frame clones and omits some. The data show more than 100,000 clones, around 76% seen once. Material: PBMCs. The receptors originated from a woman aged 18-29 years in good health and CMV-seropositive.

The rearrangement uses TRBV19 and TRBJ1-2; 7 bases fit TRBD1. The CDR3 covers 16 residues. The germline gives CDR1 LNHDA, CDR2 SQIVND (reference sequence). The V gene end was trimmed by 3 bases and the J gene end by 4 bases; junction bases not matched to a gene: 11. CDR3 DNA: TGTGCCAGTAGTATCTCACAGGGGAATCCTAGCTATGGCTACACCTTC. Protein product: CASSISQGNPSYGYTF.

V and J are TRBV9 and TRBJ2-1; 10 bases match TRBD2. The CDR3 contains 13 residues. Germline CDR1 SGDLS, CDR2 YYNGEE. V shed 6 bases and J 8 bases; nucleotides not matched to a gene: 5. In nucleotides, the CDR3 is TGTGCCAGCAATCTAGCGGGAGTACATGAGCAGTTCTTC. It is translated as CASNLAGVHEQFF.

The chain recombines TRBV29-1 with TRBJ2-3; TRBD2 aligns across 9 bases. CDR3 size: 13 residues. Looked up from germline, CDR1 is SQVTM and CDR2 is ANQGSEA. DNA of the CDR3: TGCAGGGCAGGACTAGCGTCCACAGATACGCAGTATTTT. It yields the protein CRAGLASTDTQYF.

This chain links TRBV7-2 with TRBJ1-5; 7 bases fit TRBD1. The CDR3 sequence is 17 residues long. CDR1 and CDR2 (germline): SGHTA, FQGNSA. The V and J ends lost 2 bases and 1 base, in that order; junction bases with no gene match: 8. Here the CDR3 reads CASSLNTGALSNQPQHF. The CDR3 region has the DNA TGTGCCAGCAGCTTAAATACAGGGGCGCTAAGCAATCAGCCCCAGCATTTT.